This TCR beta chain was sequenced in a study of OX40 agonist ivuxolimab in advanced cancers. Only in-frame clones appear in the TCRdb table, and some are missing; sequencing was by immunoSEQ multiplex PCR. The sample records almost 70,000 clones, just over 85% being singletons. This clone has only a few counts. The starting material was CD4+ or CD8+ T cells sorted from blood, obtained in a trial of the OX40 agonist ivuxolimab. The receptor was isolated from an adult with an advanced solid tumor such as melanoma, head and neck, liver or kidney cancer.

CDR3 sequence reads: CASSLALEGGYTF. CDR3 nucleotides: TGTGCCAGCAGCTTGGCCCTAGAGGGTGGCTACACCTTC. The rearrangement uses TRBV7-2 and TRBJ1-2; D is uncertain. V was cut by 3 bases and J by 7 bases, with 12 bases left in between. In germline, CDR1 is SGHTA, CDR2 FQGNSA. The CDR3 spans 13 residues.